Listed below are T cell receptor beta chains from one sample, sequenced in a study of identical twins. TCRdb re-analysed the 5' RACE reads in MiXCR, keeping a single row per CDR3 protein. This table has some 440,000 distinct CDR3 sequences, less than 25% appearing once. The data also belong to a second study, concerning T cells expressing NK-cell markers.

Sample: CD4+ T cells sorted from blood. Receptor source: a woman aged 18 to 35 in good health. Each CDR3 is given without its conserved first and last residue.

V gene,CDR3 protein
TRBV12-3/TRBV12-4,ASTKRAPTPGANVLT
TRBV20-1,SARDPGTGRGYT
TRBV20-1,SALHQRTEQF
TRBV9,ASSPLAGAAGELF
TRBV20-1,SAGGGTSGSLGSYNEQF
TRBV4-3,ASSQDLAGGYEQY
TRBV18,ASSPQKGIAKNIQY
TRBV20-1,SAPPQDYGYT
TRBV27,ASSFSGGSNSPLH
TRBV7-7,ASSFLAGAKETQY
TRBV20-1,SATRGGPPYEQY
TRBV25-1,ASSELGGKQY
TRBV20-1,SAQFDRGYNEQY
TRBV6-2/TRBV6-3,ASRLAGKETQY
TRBV7-2,ASSKRFRAGGTDTQY
TRBV2,ASTPGNYEQY
TRBV7-2,ASSLVSFGASYNEQF
TRBV10-3,AISPDRGDTEAF
TRBV10-3,ATHTGELF
TRBV6-5,ASSYRRPGTGIHYGYT
TRBV29-1,SANRGPSWGYT
TRBV28,ASSLIGRELDTQY
TRBV18,ASSPRVGELF
TRBV6-2/TRBV6-3,ASTWGGRTDTQY
TRBV5-1,ASSLEETQY
TRBV20-1,SARGGKYSYEQY
TRBV6-5,ASSSDRSYEQY
TRBV10-3,AISGSNPPGGPYNEQF
TRBV20-1,SAGTSGPPYEQY
TRBV20-1,SARKGSYEQY
TRBV6-1,ASNQRGANTGELF
TRBV7-2,ASSSGDGSNEKLF
TRBV6-2/TRBV6-3,ASSLRPGTSGNEQF
TRBV7-9,ASSWASVGETQY
TRBV3-1,ASSQGTSKYEQF
TRBV3-1,ASSQSVGDTQY